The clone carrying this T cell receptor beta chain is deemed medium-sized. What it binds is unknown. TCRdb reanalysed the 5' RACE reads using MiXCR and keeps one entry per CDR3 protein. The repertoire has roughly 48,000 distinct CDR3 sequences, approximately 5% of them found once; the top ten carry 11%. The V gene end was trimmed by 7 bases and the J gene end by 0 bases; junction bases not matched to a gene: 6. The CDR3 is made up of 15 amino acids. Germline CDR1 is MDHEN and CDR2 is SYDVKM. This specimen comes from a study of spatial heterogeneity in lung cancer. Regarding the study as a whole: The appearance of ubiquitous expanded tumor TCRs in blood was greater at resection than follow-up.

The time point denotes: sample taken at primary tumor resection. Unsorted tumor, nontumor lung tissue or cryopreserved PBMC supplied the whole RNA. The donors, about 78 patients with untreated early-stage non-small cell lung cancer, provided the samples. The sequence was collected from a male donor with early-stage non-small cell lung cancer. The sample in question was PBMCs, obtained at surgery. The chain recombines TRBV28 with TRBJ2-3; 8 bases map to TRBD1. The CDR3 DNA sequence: TGTGCCAGCAACGTCCAGGGGGCTAGCACAGATACGCAGTATTTT. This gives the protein CASNVQGASTDTQYF.